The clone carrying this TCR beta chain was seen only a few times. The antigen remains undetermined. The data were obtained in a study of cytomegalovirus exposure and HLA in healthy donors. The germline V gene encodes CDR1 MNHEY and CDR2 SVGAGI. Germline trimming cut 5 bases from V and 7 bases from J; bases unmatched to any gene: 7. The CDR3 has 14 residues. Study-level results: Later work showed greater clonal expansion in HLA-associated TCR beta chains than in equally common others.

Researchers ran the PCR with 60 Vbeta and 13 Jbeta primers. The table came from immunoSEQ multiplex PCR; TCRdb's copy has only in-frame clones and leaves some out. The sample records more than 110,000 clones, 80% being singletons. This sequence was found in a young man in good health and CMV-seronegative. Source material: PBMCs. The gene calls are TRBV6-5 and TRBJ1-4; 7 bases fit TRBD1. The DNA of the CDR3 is TGTGCCAGCAGTGACCCATGGACAGGTGAAAAACTGTTTTTT. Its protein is CASSDPWTGEKLFF.